Following are 24 T cell receptor beta chains from one sample sequenced in a study of T cell repertoires in cytomegalovirus infection. From the reads, TCRdb called clonotypes with MiXCR, one entry per CDR3 protein. Of around 530,000 distinct CDR3 sequences in the sample, approximately 26% were seen once. The sequencing sample was made of PBMCs. These receptors originate from a human donor in good health (CMV status not recorded). Some clones in this sample may be carry-over from other donors' samples.

The V call is TRBV28, the J call TRBJ1-2, with a tentative D call TRBD1 (6 bases). V lost 5 bases and J 1 base, leaving 11 bases between the germline ends. This CDR3 has 14 residues. The germline gives CDR1 MDHEN, CDR2 SYDVKM. The CDR3 protein is CASSLRTVNYGYTF. CDR3 sequence (DNA): TGTGCCAGCAGTCTCCGGACAGTTAACTATGGCTACACCTTC.

Many counts were recorded for this clonotype. V gene TRBV7-8 combines with J gene TRBJ1-5, with a weak D call TRBD1 (6 bases). Germline-derived CDR1 and CDR2 are SGHVS and FQNEAQ. The germline V and J ends were trimmed by 4 bases and 1 base, with 14 bases remaining between them. This CDR3 has 16 residues. CDR3: CASSYRGAGSNQPQHF. CDR3 nucleotide sequence: TGTGCCAGCAGCTATAGGGGGGCTGGGAGCAATCAGCCCCAGCATTTT.

V usage is TRBV15 and J usage is TRBJ2-1; D possibly matches TRBD1 or TRBD2 (5 bases each). This CDR3 is 15 amino acids long. Germline CDR1 reads LNHNV; CDR2 reads YYDKDF (reference sequence). Trimming removed 3 bases from V and 8 bases from J, with 17 bases in between. The CDR3 coding sequence is TGTGCCACCAGCAGGACCGCCGGGACCCGTCATGAGCAGTTCTTC. Amino acids: CATSRTAGTRHEQFF.

This clonotype has only a few counts. V gene TRBV6-1 combines with J gene TRBJ1-3; no definite D call. The V gene lost 2 bases and the J gene lost 4 bases, with 12 bases spanning the gap. The CDR3 consists of 15 residues. In germline, CDR1 is MNHNS, CDR2 SASEGT. DNA of the CDR3: TGTGCCAGCAGTGAATACCTCCTCAGGGGAAACACCATATATTTT. Amino acids: CASSEYLLRGNTIYF.

In its sample, this clonotype was seen a few times. The chain uses TRBV14 and TRBJ2-1, with 8 bases aligning to TRBD2. The CDR3 covers 18 residues. The V gene end was trimmed by 4 bases and the J gene end by 0 bases; junction bases not matched to a gene: 11. The V gene's germline CDR1 is SGHDN and CDR2 FVKESK. CDR3 sequence: CASSLWTAREDSYNEQFF. Written as DNA, the CDR3 is TGTGCCAGCAGCCTCTGGACGGCGCGGGAGGACTCCTACAATGAGCAGTTCTTC. Filled out from reference TRBV14 and TRBJ2-1, the complete variable domain reads EAGVTQFPSHSVIEKGQTVTLRCDPISGHDNLYWYRRVMGKEIKFLLHFVKESKQDESGMPNNRFLAERTGGTYSTLKVQPAELEDSGVYFCASSLWTAREDSYNEQFFGPGTRLTVL.

The rearrangement uses TRBV7-6 and TRBJ1-1; D is possibly TRBD1 (6 bases). Germline loops: CDR1 SGHVS, CDR2 FNYEAQ. The V end lost 2 bases, the J end lost 3 bases, and 13 bases lay between the germline ends. CDR3 size: 15 residues. CDR3 DNA: TGTGCCAGCAGCTTACTGGAAGGGGGGGACACTGAAGCTTTCTTT. Encoded protein: CASSLLEGGDTEAFF.

There are a few counts of this clonotype. CDR3 in DNA: TGTGCCAGCACCCCGGACGTATCTAGCACAGATACGCAGTATTTT. As protein: CASTPDVSSTDTQYF. The chain combines TRBV28 with TRBJ2-3, with D unresolved. Trimming pared 7 bases from V and 0 bases from J, leaving 14 bases between. This CDR3 region has 15 residues. Germline V gene sequence: CDR1 MDHEN, CDR2 SYDVKM.

V and J are TRBV7-9 and TRBJ2-5; D is uncertain. CDR1 is SEHNR, CDR2 FQNEAQ, per germline (reference sequence). The length of the CDR3 is 13 residues. V was trimmed by 0 bases and J by 7 bases, leaving 9 bases between them. This CDR3 reads CASSLAGLGTQYF. The CDR3, as DNA: TGTGCCAGCAGCTTAGCAGGGTTGGGGACCCAGTACTTC.

The chain carries TRBV6-5 and TRBJ2-5; D remains ambiguous. V lost 6 bases, J lost 0 bases, and 11 bases lay in between. This CDR3 contains 14 residues. Germline CDR1 reads MNHEY; CDR2 reads SVGAGI. The CDR3 coding sequence is TGTGCCAGCAGACCGACACTGAACCAAGAGACCCAGTACTTC. It encodes CASRPTLNQETQYF.

The CDR3, as DNA: TGTGCCAGCAGCTTCCGGCGGCGGGAGGGCGGCACAGATACGCAGTATTTT. Its translation: CASSFRRREGGTDTQYF. J is TRBJ2-3 and V is TRBV7-3, with 9 nucleotides matching TRBD2. The V and J ends lost 3 bases and 1 base, in that order; junction bases with no gene match: 8. This CDR3 has 17 residues. Germline V gene data show CDR1 as SGHTA and CDR2 as FQGTGA. The full variable domain, rest sourced from reference TRBV7-3 and TRBJ2-3, is GAGVSQTPSNKVTEKGKYVELRCDPISGHTALYWYRQSLGQGPEFLIYFQGTGAADDSGLPNDRFFAVRPEGSVSTLKIQRTERGDSAVYLCASSFRRREGGTDTQYFGPGTRLTVL.

The gene calls are TRBV2 and TRBJ1-1, with TRBD1 matching over 10 bases. The CDR3 is 17 residues long. The V gene's germline CDR1 is SNHLY and CDR2 FYNNEI. V dropped 4 bases and J dropped 4; count of bases not matched to a gene: 12. CDR3 nucleotides: TGTGCCAGCAGTGTCCCCCTTGTTAGGACAGGGGGCACTGAAGCTTTCTTT. This gives the protein CASSVPLVRTGGTEAFF.

This clonotype has just one count. The chain has TRBV12-3 or TRBV12-4 and TRBJ2-5; D gene uncertain. The ends were cut back, 8 bases at V and 1 base at J, with 8 bases in the middle. The CDR3 runs 12 residues. CDR3 nucleotides: TGTGCCAGCGGGAACCTCCAAGAGACCCAGTACTTC. Residues: CASGNLQETQYF.

The rearrangement joins TRBV9 to TRBJ1-6; D is unresolved. This CDR3 contains 16 residues. V lost 4 bases and J 0 bases, leaving 11 bases between the germline ends. Germline CDR1 SGDLS, CDR2 YYNGEE. In DNA, the CDR3 is TGTGCCAGCAGCTCCGGGATTAGCTCCTATAATTCACCCCTCCACTTT. Protein: CASSSGISSYNSPLHF.

The chain is built from TRBV12-3 or TRBV12-4 and TRBJ2-5; D is unresolved. The CDR3 consists of 13 residues. Between the trimmed V and J ends, which lost 3 bases and 7 bases, there was a span of 12 bases. This CDR3 reads CASSFRAGGTQYF. The DNA for the CDR3 is TGTGCCAGCAGTTTCCGGGCAGGCGGGACCCAGTACTTC.

This clonotype occurred many times. The chain couples TRBV12-3 or TRBV12-4 to TRBJ1-1; unclear D gene. The V end was cut by 3 bases, the J end by 6 bases, with 11 bases between. The CDR3 contains 13 residues. Written as DNA, the CDR3 is TGTGCCAGCAGTTTCAAGGGAGCCCCTGAAGCTTTCTTT. Amino acids: CASSFKGAPEAFF.

The table lists this clonotype with a few counts. This chain links TRBV28 with TRBJ2-5; TRBD1 aligns across 9 bases. The CDR3 has 17 residues. Per germline, CDR1 MDHEN and CDR2 SYDVKM. The ends lost 5 bases at V and 2 bases at J; junction bases unmatched: 12. The CDR3 DNA reads TGTGCCAGCAGTCCCTTGGTGGGACAGGGAAGACAAGAGACCCAGTACTTC. Amino acids: CASSPLVGQGRQETQYF.

The chain recombines TRBV19 with TRBJ1-4; D perhaps matches TRBD1 (5 bases). CDR1 is LNHDA, CDR2 SQIVND, per germline (reference sequence). The germline V and J ends were trimmed by 3 bases and 11 bases, with 16 bases remaining between them. The CDR3 consists of 14 residues. This CDR3 reads CASSIGGDFGKLFF. The CDR3 DNA reads TGTGCCAGTAGTATCGGGGGGGATTTCGGGAAACTGTTTTTT.

The CDR3 nucleotides read TGTGCCAGCAGTTTCTGGGCCCCCAGGAACTACGAGCAGTACTTC. It yields the protein CASSFWAPRNYEQYF. J is TRBJ2-7 and V is TRBV28; D not certain. Trimming cost V 3 bases and J 3 bases, with 15 bases left between them. The length of the CDR3 is 15 residues. Germline lookup yields CDR1 MDHEN and CDR2 SYDVKM.

The chain employs TRBV6-6 and TRBJ2-1; 12 bases map to TRBD2. This CDR3 region has 15 residues. The V segment lost 5 bases and the J segment 2 bases; nucleotides outside the gene matches: 1. Germline V gene lookup returns CDR1 MNHNY and CDR2 SVGAGI (reference sequence). For the CDR3, the DNA is TGTGCCAGCAGTGCTAGCGGGAGGGCCTACAATGAGCAGTTCTTC. It specifies CASSASGRAYNEQFF.

The CDR3 is CASSTRAEQYF. CDR3 nucleotides: TGTGCCAGCAGCACCCGGGCCGAGCAGTACTTC. The chain carries TRBV25-1 and TRBJ2-7; D is ambiguous. The CDR3 extends over 11 amino acids. Germline-derived CDR1 and CDR2 are MGHDK and SYGVNS. V lost 6 bases and J lost 6, with 9 bases in between.

This clonotype was detected only a few times. The V call is TRBV7-9, the J call TRBJ2-2; D call uncertain. This CDR3 contains 14 residues. Germline CDR1 is SEHNR and CDR2 is FQNEAQ (reference sequence). Deletions cut 5 bases from V and 4 bases from J, with 11 bases between. This CDR3 is CASSQSWSTGELFF. As DNA, the CDR3 is TGTGCCAGCAGCCAGAGCTGGAGCACCGGGGAGCTGTTTTTT.

The sample holds a few counts of this clonotype. The chain couples TRBV6-5 to TRBJ2-3, with 8 bases aligning to TRBD2. The CDR3 has 15 residues. The V segment lost 6 bases and the J segment 2 bases; nucleotides outside the gene matches: 7. From germline, CDR1 is MNHEY and CDR2 SVGAGI. This chain's CDR3 is CASRLRGGLTDTQYF. For the CDR3, the DNA is TGTGCCAGCAGACTCCGGGGGGGGCTCACAGATACGCAGTATTTT.

This clonotype was seen more than once but under ten times. This chain's CDR3 is CASSLLPGQGASGELFF. CDR3 sequence (DNA): TGCGCCAGCAGCCTGTTGCCGGGACAGGGGGCGTCCGGGGAGCTGTTTTTT. This chain joins TRBV4-1 and TRBJ2-2; TRBD1 aligns across 12 bases. The trim removed 4 bases at V and 6 bases at J, leaving 9 bases unmatched. Looked up from germline, CDR1 is MGHRA and CDR2 is YSYEKL. The CDR3 runs 17 residues.

This clonotype was counted between two and nine times. The chain combines TRBV6-2 or TRBV6-3 with TRBJ1-5; D ambiguous. In germline, CDR1 is MNHEY, CDR2 SVGEGT. CDR3 length: 12 amino acids. The germline V and J ends were trimmed by 4 bases and 7 bases, with 8 bases remaining between them. Here the CDR3 reads CASSSIYQPQHF. The CDR3 nucleotides read TGTGCCAGCAGTTCCATATACCAGCCCCAGCATTTT.